This TCR beta chain appears in the sequencing data of a study of CXCR3-negative and CXCR3-positive naive CD8 T cells. Study findings and constraints: Naive cells with CXCR3 showed TRB CDR3s that were more hydrophobic than those in CXCR3-negative naive cells. No difference in surface CD5 was seen between naive subsets, and TCR strength was inferred from TRB CDR3 properties.

On this clonotype itself: Its antigen is unknown.

cDNA libraries for TRB were generated by 5' RACE incorporating UMI labels. TCRdb processed the 5' RACE reads again and assigns one entry to each CDR3 protein, with no DNA. The table for this sample gives roughly 60,000 distinct CDR3 sequences. Germline CDR1 reads DFQATT; CDR2 reads SNEGSKA (reference sequence). CDR3 length: 13 amino acids. This receptor was taken from a human donor in good health. Some clones in this sample may be carry-over from other donors' samples. This chain uses TRBV20-1 with TRBJ2-1; TCRdb's D call of TRBD1 is untestable without DNA. Input material: naive CXCR3+ CD8+ T cells from blood. Subset here: CD45RO-CCR7+CD27+CD95- naive CD8+ T cells expressing CXCR3 (TNR3+). The CDR3 reads CSARGGDYNEQFF.